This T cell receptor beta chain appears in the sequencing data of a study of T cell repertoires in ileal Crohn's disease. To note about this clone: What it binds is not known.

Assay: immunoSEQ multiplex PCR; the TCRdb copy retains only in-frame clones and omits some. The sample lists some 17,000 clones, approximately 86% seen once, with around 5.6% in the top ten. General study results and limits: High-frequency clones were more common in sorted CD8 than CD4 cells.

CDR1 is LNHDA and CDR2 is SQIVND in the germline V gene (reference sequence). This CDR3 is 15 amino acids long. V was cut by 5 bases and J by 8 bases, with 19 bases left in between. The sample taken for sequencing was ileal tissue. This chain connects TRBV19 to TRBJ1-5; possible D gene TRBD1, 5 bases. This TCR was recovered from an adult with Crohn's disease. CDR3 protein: CASSAGPGGMKPQHF. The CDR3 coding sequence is TGTGCCAGTAGTGCGGGACCTGGGGGAATGAAGCCCCAGCATTTT. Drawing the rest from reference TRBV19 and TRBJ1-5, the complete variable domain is DGGITQSPKYLFRKEGQNVTLSCEQNLNHDAMYWYRQDPGQGLRLIYYSQIVNDFQKGDIAEGYSVSREKKESFPLTVTSAQKNPTAFYLCASSAGPGGMKPQHFGDGTRLSIL.